The 16 T cell receptor beta chains given below trace back to one sample, sequenced in a study of T cells after yellow fever vaccination. One entry per CDR3 protein results from TCRdb running MiXCR on the 5' RACE reads. The sample holds around 310,000 distinct CDR3 sequences, roughly 4.3% seen once. This material consisted of PBMCs, taken 15 days after the yellow fever booster vaccination. These receptors all stem from a young man who received the YFV17D yellow fever vaccine.

The sample holds a few counts of this clonotype. The genes are TRBV6-5 and TRBJ1-3; 7 nucleotides match TRBD1. The V gene end was trimmed by 5 bases and the J gene end by 2 bases; junction bases not matched to a gene: 3. This CDR3 has 14 amino acids. The germline V gene has CDR1 MNHEY and CDR2 SVGAGI. For the CDR3, the DNA is TGTGCCAGCAGTCGTACAGGGGCTGGAAACACCATATATTTT. Amino acid sequence: CASSRTGAGNTIYF.

This clonotype was seen a handful of times. This chain links TRBV4-1 with TRBJ2-2; 10 bases fit TRBD2. With 1 base clipped from V and 4 bases from J, the junction kept 6 bases outside the gene matches. This CDR3 contains 17 residues. The germline gives CDR1 MGHRA, CDR2 YSYEKL. The CDR3 here is CASSQASSGGPTGELFF. The DNA of the CDR3 is TGCGCCAGCAGCCAAGCATCTAGCGGGGGACCCACCGGGGAGCTGTTTTTT.

This clonotype was recorded at least ten times. The CDR3 spells CASSVIAGPKETQYF. In DNA, the CDR3 is TGTGCCAGCAGCGTAATAGCGGGGCCGAAAGAGACCCAGTACTTC. The J gene is TRBJ2-5, the V gene TRBV9, with 8 bases lining up with TRBD2. V lost 1 base to trimming and J lost 3 bases; unmatched junction nucleotides: 5. The CDR3 totals 15 residues. Germline CDR1 and CDR2: SGDLS and YYNGEE.

The chain links TRBV4-3 to TRBJ1-1, with a weak D call TRBD1 (6 bases). The germline V and J ends were trimmed by 4 bases and 1 base, with 10 bases remaining between them. There are 14 residues in the CDR3. The germline V gene encodes CDR1 LGHNA and CDR2 YSLEER. CDR3 DNA: TGCGCCAGCAGCCGGGTGACAGGGAACACTGAAGCTTTCTTT. Residues: CASSRVTGNTEAFF.

This clonotype was seen many times. The rearrangement uses TRBV5-1 and TRBJ1-1; D is possibly TRBD1 (6 bases). This CDR3 is built from 13 residues. V lost 3 bases and J lost 1, with 7 bases in between. Germline assignment: CDR1 SGHRS and CDR2 YFSETQ. CDR3 protein: CASSWTANTEAFF. In nucleotides, the CDR3 is TGCGCCAGCAGCTGGACAGCGAACACTGAAGCTTTCTTT.

The rearrangement uses TRBV24-1 and TRBJ2-3; D might be TRBD1 or TRBD2, each matching 5 bases. CDR1 is KGHDR and CDR2 is SFDVKD in the germline V gene. The V gene lost 6 bases and the J gene lost 5 bases, with 14 bases spanning the gap. The CDR3 has 14 residues. The CDR3 bases are TGTGCCACCAGTACCGGGACGAGAGGAGATACGCAGTATTTT. Its protein is CATSTGTRGDTQYF.

This clonotype was observed a few times. The rearrangement uses TRBV6-2 or TRBV6-3 and TRBJ2-1; 11 bases are a match to TRBD2. CDR1 is MNHEY, CDR2 SVGEGT, per germline. V lost 2 bases to trimming and J lost 0 bases; unmatched junction nucleotides: 12. The CDR3 covers 20 residues. The CDR3 DNA reads as TGTGCCAGCAGTTACACCGCTAGCGGGGGGACTTTCAGCTCCTACAATGAGCAGTTCTTC. Translation: CASSYTASGGTFSSYNEQFF.

The chain employs TRBV4-1 and TRBJ1-1, with 12 bases that match TRBD1. Unmatched junction bases numbered 11, after V lost 6 bases and J lost 3 bases. Germline CDR1 MGHRA, CDR2 YSYEKL. This CDR3 region has 17 residues. The CDR3 loop is CASSPGTGGFGDTEAFF. The CDR3 region has the DNA TGCGCCAGCAGTCCGGGGACAGGGGGCTTTGGCGACACTGAAGCTTTCTTT.

This clonotype came up many times. The chain carries TRBV12-3 or TRBV12-4 and TRBJ1-1; 8 nucleotides match TRBD1. V shed 3 bases and J 1 base; nucleotides not matched to a gene: 10. The CDR3 totals 17 residues. The CDR3 here is CASSFDRDRQGNTEAFF. CDR3 coding DNA: TGTGCCAGCAGTTTCGACCGGGACAGGCAGGGGAACACTGAAGCTTTCTTT.

This clonotype appeared a few times. The J gene is TRBJ2-7, the V gene TRBV4-3; 7 positions match TRBD2. This CDR3 contains 15 residues. Germline trimming cut 4 bases from V and 1 base from J; bases unmatched to any gene: 7. Germline V gene lookup returns CDR1 LGHNA and CDR2 YSLEER. The CDR3 DNA reads as TGCGCCAGCAGCCCGGGGCGGCGGGGGTCCTACGAGCAGTACTTC. Protein product: CASSPGRRGSYEQYF.

The CDR3 region has the DNA TGTGCCAGCAGCTTATTACGGGGACCTGGAAACACCATATATTTT. Translated, it gives CASSLLRGPGNTIYF. The chain combines TRBV7-9 with TRBJ1-3, with D possibly being TRBD1 (5 bases). From germline, CDR1 is SEHNR and CDR2 FQNEAQ (reference sequence). This CDR3 contains 15 residues. Trimming took off 2 bases at V and 2 bases at J, with 10 bases between the two ends.

Ten or more counts support this clonotype. The chain couples TRBV12-3 or TRBV12-4 to TRBJ2-5; D may correspond to TRBD1 or TRBD2 (5 bases each). This CDR3 has 14 amino acids. With 3 bases removed from V and 5 bases from J, the gap between germline ends came to 13 bases. CDR3 in amino acids: CASSLRGLGETQYF. The CDR3, as DNA: TGTGCCAGCAGTTTGAGGGGTTTAGGGGAGACCCAGTACTTC.

The sample holds many counts of this clonotype. The chain has TRBV11-2 and TRBJ2-7; D is tentatively TRBD1 or TRBD2 (5 bases each). CDR3 length equals 12 residues. V lost 2 bases, J lost 6 bases, and 8 bases lay in between. The V gene's germline CDR1 is SGHAT and CDR2 FQNNGV. CDR3 in amino acids: CASSLTGAEQYV. The CDR3 DNA reads as TGTGCCAGCAGCTTAACCGGGGCCGAGCAGTACGTC.

The V gene is TRBV6-2 or TRBV6-3, the J gene TRBJ2-2; 7 bases are a match to TRBD1. Germline V gene sequence: CDR1 MNHEY, CDR2 SVGEGT. This CDR3 comprises 17 residues. V lost 2 bases, J lost 4 bases, and 10 bases stayed unmatched. In nucleotides, the CDR3 is TGTGCCAGCAGTTACGCCGTAGGACAGGCGTTCACCGGGGAGCTGTTTTTT. It specifies CASSYAVGQAFTGELFF.

The rearrangement joins TRBV29-1 to TRBJ1-1, with no clear D. The CDR3 is 9 amino acids. With 6 bases removed from V and 6 bases from J, the gap between germline ends came to 5 bases. Germline V gene data show CDR1 as SQVTM and CDR2 as ANQGSEA. The CDR3 sequence is CSVGPEAFF. The CDR3 coding sequence is TGCAGCGTAGGACCTGAAGCTTTCTTT.

This clonotype was recorded at least ten times. V usage is TRBV6-2 or TRBV6-3 and J usage is TRBJ2-7; D not certain. Germline CDR1 and CDR2: MNHEY and SVGEGT. The CDR3 contains 14 residues. The V and J ends lost 6 bases and 3 bases respectively, with 15 bases between them. CDR3 protein: CASRDGRSVYEQYF. The CDR3 DNA sequence: TGTGCCAGCAGAGACGGGCGGTCTGTCTACGAGCAGTACTTC.